Sequencing of this T cell receptor (beta chain) was carried out in a study of beta chain features in type 1 diabetes. Study-wide background: Examination spanned around 110 million sorted cells from all samples. Study-wide findings and caveats: The similarity of naive, central memory and Treg TCRB repertoires appeared greater among patients than among healthy donors. A pattern of fewer insertions and more deletions at VDJ junctions was seen in type 1 diabetes patients.

The CDR3 length is 12 residues. The germline gives CDR1 ENHRY, CDR2 SYGVKD. Isolated RNA was reverse transcribed in full, so expressed TCRB transcripts were sequenced. Libraries were prepared by immunoSEQ multiplex PCR; TCRdb keeps only in-frame clonotypes and omits some of them. The table lists under 90,000 clones, around a third of them singletons, with about 0.5% in the top ten. This clone was observed a handful of times. The antigen remains unidentified. A read error may account for a junction end that differs from germline. The authors sorted CD4+ naive, central memory, regulatory and stem cell-like memory cells via CD45RO/CCR7/CD25/CD127/CD95/CD27.

Sequences were obtained from stem cell memory CD4+ T cells from blood. The V and J genes are TRBV10-3 and TRBJ2-7; the match to TRBD1 covers 10 bases. The receptor was isolated from a woman under 30 in good health. CDR3 coding DNA: TGTGCCATCAGTGAGGGACCCGGGACAGGGGACTTC. Its translation is CAISEGPGTGDF.